The next 17 T cell receptor beta chains were all read from a single sample in a study of shared clonotypes between healthy human individuals. TCRdb keeps only in-frame clones here, not all; method: immunoSEQ multiplex PCR. Here the sample spans some 1 million clones, about 75% being singletons. The sequenced material came from memory CD4+ T cells sorted from blood. As for subset: CD45RA-negative fraction. The receptors here all came from a man aged 18 to 35 in good health.

The V call is TRBV27, the J call TRBJ2-1; 9 bases line up with TRBD2. The V gene end was trimmed by 3 bases and the J gene end by 6 bases; junction bases not matched to a gene: 6. This CDR3 has 15 amino acids. The germline CDR1 and CDR2 sequences are MNHEY and SMNVEV (reference sequence). The CDR3 spells CASSLSGTSTNEQFF. The DNA for the CDR3 is TGTGCCAGCAGTTTGTCCGGGACTAGCACCAATGAGCAGTTCTTC.

The rearrangement links TRBV5-8 to TRBJ2-2, with D maybe TRBD2 (6 bases). This CDR3 has 14 residues. The germline V and J ends were trimmed by 1 base and 4 bases, with 8 bases remaining between them. CDR1 and CDR2 from the germline V gene are SGHTS and YDEGEE. The CDR3 bases are TGTGCCAGCAGCTTGCAGCGGGTCACCGGGGAGCTGTTTTTT. It codes for CASSLQRVTGELFF.

DNA for the CDR3: TGTGCCAGCCGAAAGCGGTTGACCTACGAGCAGTACTTC. It yields the protein CASRKRLTYEQYF. The J gene is TRBJ2-7, the V gene TRBV13; a weak D match, TRBD2 (5 bases). Trimming shortened V by 8 bases and J by 2 bases, and 13 bases separated the two germline ends. Germline loops: CDR1 PRHDT, CDR2 FYEKMQ (reference sequence). This CDR3 has 13 residues.

With respect to this clone: An end of the junction differs from the germline gene, which may be a read error. The CDR3 region has the DNA TGTGCCAGCTGTGACGGGGACACAGATACGCAGTATTTT. Its translation is CASCDGDTDTQYF. The V and J genes are TRBV2 and TRBJ2-3, with D tentatively TRBD2 (5 bases). The CDR3 consists of 13 residues. CDR1 and CDR2 (germline): SNHLY, FYNNEI.

The chain couples TRBV9 to TRBJ2-3; 11 nucleotides align to TRBD2. With V trimmed by 4 bases and J by 0 bases, 4 bases remained unmatched. The CDR3 contains 16 residues. Germline V gives CDR1 SGDLS, CDR2 YYNGEE. The CDR3 is CASSKTSGASTDTQYF. CDR3 DNA sequence: TGTGCCAGCAGCAAGACTAGCGGGGCCAGCACAGATACGCAGTATTTT.

The V call is TRBV7-9, the J call TRBJ1-1; maybe TRBD1 (5 bases). The CDR3 extends over 15 amino acids. The germline gives CDR1 SEHNR, CDR2 FQNEAQ (reference sequence). The V end was cut by 1 base, the J end by 0 bases, with 9 bases between. This chain's CDR3 is CASSLGRGMNTEAFF. The CDR3 DNA sequence: TGTGCCAGCAGCTTAGGGCGGGGGATGAACACTGAAGCTTTCTTT.

The genes are TRBV30 and TRBJ1-6; D not resolved. CDR3 length: 15 amino acids. Germline lookup yields CDR1 GTSNPN and CDR2 SVGIG (reference sequence). The V gene lost 3 bases and the J gene lost 5 bases, with 14 bases spanning the gap. The DNA of the CDR3 is TGTGCCTGGAGAGGGCAGTCCCTTAATAATTCACCCCTCCACTTT. Translation: CAWRGQSLNNSPLHF. The entire variable domain, with the rest obtained from reference TRBV30 and TRBJ1-6, is as follows: SQTIHQWPATLVQPVGSPLSLECTVEGTSNPNLYWYRQAAGRGLQLLFYSVGIGQISSEVPQNLSASRPQDRQFILSSKKLLLSDSGFYLCAWRGQSLNNSPLHFGNGTRLTVT.

This chain joins TRBV9 and TRBJ2-2; D ambiguous. The CDR3 totals 15 residues. With 0 bases removed from V and 1 base from J, the gap between germline ends came to 7 bases. Germline V gives CDR1 SGDLS, CDR2 YYNGEE. This CDR3 is CASSVGDWNTGELFF. CDR3 bases: TGTGCCAGCAGCGTAGGTGACTGGAACACCGGGGAGCTGTTTTTT.

This rearrangement joins TRBV7-2 to TRBJ2-7, with TRBD2 matching 9 bases. This CDR3 is 14 amino acids long. CDR1 is SGHTA and CDR2 is FQGNSA in the germline V gene. V was pared by 3 bases and J by 4 bases, with 4 bases of the junction left unmatched. CDR3 residues: CASSLSSGTYEQYF. CDR3 DNA: TGTGCCAGCAGCTTGTCTAGCGGGACGTACGAGCAGTACTTC.

V and J are TRBV11-2 and TRBJ2-1; 9 nucleotides align to TRBD2. J was trimmed by 4 bases and V by 5 bases; bases with no gene match: 6. CDR3 length: 15 amino acids. Per the germline V gene, CDR1 is SGHAT and CDR2 is FQNNGV. The CDR3 reads CASSPSGGLYNEQFF. For the CDR3, the DNA is TGTGCCAGCAGCCCCAGCGGGGGGCTATACAATGAGCAGTTCTTC.

This chain uses TRBV19 with TRBJ1-1, with no clear D. V dropped 9 bases and J dropped 6 bases, with 20 bases sitting between them. Germline CDR1 and CDR2: LNHDA and SQIVND (reference sequence). This CDR3 is 14 amino acids long. The CDR3 reads CASQSSNRPSEAFF. The CDR3 bases are TGTGCCAGCCAAAGCTCCAATCGGCCATCTGAAGCTTTCTTT.

Details on this clone: This may be a read error: a much more frequent sequence differs by one nucleotide. The J gene is TRBJ2-3, the V gene TRBV11-2; D may correspond to TRBD1 or TRBD2 (5 bases each). V lost 0 bases and J lost 3, with 7 bases in between. Germline V gives CDR1 SGHAT, CDR2 FQNNGV. CDR3 size: 14 residues. The CDR3 region has the DNA TGTGCCAGCAGCTTAGAGGGACGGACAGATACGCAGTATTTT. Residues: CASSLEGRTDTQYF.

The genes are TRBV2 and TRBJ1-3; D remains ambiguous. The CDR3 covers 14 residues. The germline CDR1 and CDR2 sequences are SNHLY and FYNNEI. V was trimmed by 3 bases and J by 4 bases, leaving 10 bases between them. CDR3 region: CASSDFREGNTIYF. CDR3 in DNA: TGTGCCAGCAGTGATTTTCGAGAAGGAAACACCATATATTTT.

V usage is TRBV5-6 and J usage is TRBJ2-7; D not certain. The CDR3 is made up of 14 amino acids. The V gene lost 0 bases and the J gene lost 4 bases, with 11 bases spanning the gap. The germline CDR1 and CDR2 sequences are SGHDT and YYEEEE. CDR3 nucleotides: TGTGCCAGCAGCTTGGGTGGGAAGATATACGAGCAGTACTTC. This encodes CASSLGGKIYEQYF.

This clone was seen a single time. Since a much larger clone is just one base distant, this may be a read error. The sample holds other DNA sequences that translate to the same CDR3. The chain carries TRBV7-9 and TRBJ2-7; D gene uncertain. CDR1 is SEHNR, CDR2 FQNEAQ, per germline (reference sequence). V was clipped by 3 bases and J by 3 bases, with 3 bases between them. The CDR3 is made up of 11 amino acids. The CDR3 coding sequence is TGTGCCAGCAGCTTGAACTACGAGCAGTACTTC. Its protein product is CASSLNYEQYF.

The V call is TRBV6-1, the J call TRBJ1-1; D is perhaps TRBD1 (5 bases). Between the trimmed V and J ends, which lost 6 bases and 0 bases, there was a span of 11 bases. This CDR3 contains 14 residues. Germline CDR1 is MNHNS and CDR2 is SASEGT. The CDR3 DNA reads as TGTGCCAGCAGGGGGGTCTGGCTGAACACTGAAGCTTTCTTT. Its protein is CASRGVWLNTEAFF.

The CDR3: CASSKTGMGNQPQHF. CDR3 DNA sequence: TGTGCCAGCAGCAAGACAGGGATGGGCAATCAGCCCCAGCATTTT. The chain recombines TRBV6-5 with TRBJ1-5, with TRBD1 matching over 7 bases. Germline CDR1 reads MNHEY; CDR2 reads SVGAGI. Unmatched junction bases numbered 7, after V lost 6 bases and J lost 2 bases. The CDR3 has 15 amino acids.